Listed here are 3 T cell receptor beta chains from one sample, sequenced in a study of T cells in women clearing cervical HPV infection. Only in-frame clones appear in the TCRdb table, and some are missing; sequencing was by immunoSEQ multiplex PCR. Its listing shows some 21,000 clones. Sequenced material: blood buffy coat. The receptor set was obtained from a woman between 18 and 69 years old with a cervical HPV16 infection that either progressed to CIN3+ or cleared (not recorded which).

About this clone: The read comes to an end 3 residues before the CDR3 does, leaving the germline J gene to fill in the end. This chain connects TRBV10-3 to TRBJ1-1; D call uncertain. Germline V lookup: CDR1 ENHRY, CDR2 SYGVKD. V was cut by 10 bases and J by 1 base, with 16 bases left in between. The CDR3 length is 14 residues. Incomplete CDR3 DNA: TGTGCCACAAGGTGGGCAGCCTCGAACACTGAA. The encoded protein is CATRWAASNTE. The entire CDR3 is CATRWAASNTEAFF.

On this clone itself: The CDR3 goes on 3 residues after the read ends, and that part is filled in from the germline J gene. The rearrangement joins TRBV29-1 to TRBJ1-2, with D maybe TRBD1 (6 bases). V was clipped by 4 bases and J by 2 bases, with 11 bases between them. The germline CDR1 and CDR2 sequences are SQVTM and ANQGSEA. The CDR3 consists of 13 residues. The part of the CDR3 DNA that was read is TGCAGCGTTGGTACAGGGCCAAACTATGGC. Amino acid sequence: CSVGTGPNYG. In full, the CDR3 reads CSVGTGPNYGYTF.

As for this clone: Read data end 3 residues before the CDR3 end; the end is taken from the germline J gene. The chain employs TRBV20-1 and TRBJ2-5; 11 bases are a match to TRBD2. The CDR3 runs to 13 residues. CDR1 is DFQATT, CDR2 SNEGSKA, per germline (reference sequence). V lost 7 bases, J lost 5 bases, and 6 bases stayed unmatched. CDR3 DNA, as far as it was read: TGCAGTGGCCTGCTAGCGGGGGGTGAGACC. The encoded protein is CSGLLAGGET. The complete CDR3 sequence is CSGLLAGGETQYF.